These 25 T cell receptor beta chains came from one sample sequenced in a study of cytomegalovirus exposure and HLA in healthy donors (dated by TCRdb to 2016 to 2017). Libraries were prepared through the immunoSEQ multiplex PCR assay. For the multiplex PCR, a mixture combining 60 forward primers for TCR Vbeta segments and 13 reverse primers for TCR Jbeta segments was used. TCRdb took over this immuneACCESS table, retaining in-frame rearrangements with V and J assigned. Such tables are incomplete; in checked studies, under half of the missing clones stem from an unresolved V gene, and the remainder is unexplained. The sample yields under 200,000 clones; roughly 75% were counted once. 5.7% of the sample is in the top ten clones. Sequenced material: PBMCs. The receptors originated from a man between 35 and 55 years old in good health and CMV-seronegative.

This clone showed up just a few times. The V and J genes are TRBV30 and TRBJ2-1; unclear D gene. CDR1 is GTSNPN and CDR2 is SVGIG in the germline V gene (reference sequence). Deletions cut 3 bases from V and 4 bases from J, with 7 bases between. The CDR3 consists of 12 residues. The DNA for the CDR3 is TGTGCCTGGAGCCCCCAATACAATGAGCAGTTCTTC. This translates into CAWSPQYNEQFF.

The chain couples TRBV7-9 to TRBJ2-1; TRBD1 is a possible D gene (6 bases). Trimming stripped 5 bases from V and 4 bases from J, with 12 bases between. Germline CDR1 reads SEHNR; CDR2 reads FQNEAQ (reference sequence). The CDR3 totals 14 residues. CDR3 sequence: CASSPTDRYNEQFF. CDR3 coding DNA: TGTGCCAGCAGCCCCACGGACAGATACAATGAGCAGTTCTTC.

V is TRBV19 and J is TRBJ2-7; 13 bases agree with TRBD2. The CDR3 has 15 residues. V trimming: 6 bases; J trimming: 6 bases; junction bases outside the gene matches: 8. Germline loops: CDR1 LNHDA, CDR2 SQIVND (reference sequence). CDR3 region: CASSKGLAGSGEQYF. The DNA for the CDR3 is TGTGCCAGTAGCAAGGGACTAGCGGGATCGGGCGAGCAGTACTTC.

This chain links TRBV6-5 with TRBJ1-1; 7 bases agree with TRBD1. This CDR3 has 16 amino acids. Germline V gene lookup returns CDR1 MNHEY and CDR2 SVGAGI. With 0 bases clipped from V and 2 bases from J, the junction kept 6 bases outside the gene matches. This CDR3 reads CASSYSQGTVNTEAFF. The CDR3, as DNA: TGTGCCAGCAGTTACTCGCAAGGGACAGTAAACACTGAAGCTTTCTTT.

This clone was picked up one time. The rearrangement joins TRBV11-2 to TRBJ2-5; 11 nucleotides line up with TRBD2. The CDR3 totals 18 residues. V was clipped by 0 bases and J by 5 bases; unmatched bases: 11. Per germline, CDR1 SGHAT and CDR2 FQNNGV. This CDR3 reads CASSLDWWNSGGAETQYF. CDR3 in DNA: TGTGCCAGCAGCTTAGATTGGTGGAATAGCGGGGGGGCCGAGACCCAGTACTTC.

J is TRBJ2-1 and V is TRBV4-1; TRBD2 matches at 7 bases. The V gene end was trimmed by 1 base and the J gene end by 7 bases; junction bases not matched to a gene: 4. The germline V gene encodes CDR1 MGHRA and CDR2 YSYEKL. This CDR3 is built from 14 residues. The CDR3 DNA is TGCGCCAGCAGCCAAGTCGGGGGGAGGAATGAGCAGTTCTTC. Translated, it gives CASSQVGGRNEQFF.

This CDR3 is CASSLGQSSYEQYF. Here the CDR3 DNA reads TGTGCCAGCAGCCTTGGACAGTCCTCCTACGAGCAGTACTTC. V and J are TRBV5-6 and TRBJ2-5, with a possible D match to TRBD1 (6 bases). The J call may be mistaken, given a closer DNA end match to TRBJ2-7. CDR3 size: 14 residues. Germline CDR1 is SGHDT and CDR2 is YYEEEE.

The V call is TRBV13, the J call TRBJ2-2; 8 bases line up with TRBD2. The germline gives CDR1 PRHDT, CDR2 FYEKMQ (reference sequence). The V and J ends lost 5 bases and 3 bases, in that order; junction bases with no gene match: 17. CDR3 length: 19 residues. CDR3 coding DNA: TGTGCCAGCAGCCCAGGCCCAAGACTAGCGACAAGTTACACCGGGGAGCTGTTTTTT. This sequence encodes CASSPGPRLATSYTGELFF.

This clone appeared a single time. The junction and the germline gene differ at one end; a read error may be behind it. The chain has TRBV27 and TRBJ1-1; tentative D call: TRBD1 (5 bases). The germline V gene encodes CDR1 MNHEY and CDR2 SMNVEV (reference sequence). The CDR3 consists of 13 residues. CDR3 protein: CASRIKGNTEASF. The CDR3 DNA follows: TGTGCCAGCAGAATAAAGGGGAACACTGAAGCTTCCTTT.

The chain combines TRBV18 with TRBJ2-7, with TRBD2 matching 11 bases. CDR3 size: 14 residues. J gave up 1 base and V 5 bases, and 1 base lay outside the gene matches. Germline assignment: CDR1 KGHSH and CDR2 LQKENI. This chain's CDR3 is CASSTSGGSYEQYF. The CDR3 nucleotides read TGTGCCAGCTCAACTAGCGGGGGTTCCTACGAGCAGTACTTC.

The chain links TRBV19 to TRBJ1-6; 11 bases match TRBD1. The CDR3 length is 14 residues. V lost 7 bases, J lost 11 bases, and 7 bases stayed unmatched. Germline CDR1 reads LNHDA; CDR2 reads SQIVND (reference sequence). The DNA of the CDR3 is TGTGCCAGTACTCCCGGGACAGGGGGAGCACCCCTCCACTTT. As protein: CASTPGTGGAPLHF.

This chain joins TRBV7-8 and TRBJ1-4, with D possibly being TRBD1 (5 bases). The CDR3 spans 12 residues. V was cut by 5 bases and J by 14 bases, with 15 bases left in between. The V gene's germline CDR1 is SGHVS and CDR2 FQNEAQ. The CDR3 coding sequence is TGTGCCAGCAGCCCTGGAGGGGTTTACCTGTTTTTT. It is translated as CASSPGGVYLFF.

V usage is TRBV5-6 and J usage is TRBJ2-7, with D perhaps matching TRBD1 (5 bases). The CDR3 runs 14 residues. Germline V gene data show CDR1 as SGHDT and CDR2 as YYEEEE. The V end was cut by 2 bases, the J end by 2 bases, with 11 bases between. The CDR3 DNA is TGTGCCAGCAGCTTTTTTGACAGAACCTACGAGCAGTACTTC. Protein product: CASSFFDRTYEQYF.

The CDR3 region is CAWSVPIGGHRNEQFF. The CDR3 nucleotides are TGTGCCTGGAGTGTACCTATAGGGGGACACCGCAATGAGCAGTTCTTC. This sequence joins TRBV30 and TRBJ2-1, with D possibly matching TRBD1 (6 bases). V was trimmed by 0 bases and J by 6 bases, leaving 18 bases between them. Germline values: CDR1 GTSNPN, CDR2 SVGIG (reference sequence). The CDR3 contains 16 residues.

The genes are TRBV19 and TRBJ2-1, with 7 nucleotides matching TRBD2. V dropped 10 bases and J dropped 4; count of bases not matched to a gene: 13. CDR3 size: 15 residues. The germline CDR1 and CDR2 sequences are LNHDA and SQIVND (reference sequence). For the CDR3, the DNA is TGTGCCACCTCCCGTGGCGGGGGACCTTACAATGAGCAGTTCTTC. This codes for CATSRGGGPYNEQFF. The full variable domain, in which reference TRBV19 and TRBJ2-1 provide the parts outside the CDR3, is DGGITQSPKYLFRKEGQNVTLSCEQNLNHDAMYWYRQDPGQGLRLIYYSQIVNDFQKGDIAEGYSVSREKKESFPLTVTSAQKNPTAFYLCATSRGGGPYNEQFFGPGTRLTVL.

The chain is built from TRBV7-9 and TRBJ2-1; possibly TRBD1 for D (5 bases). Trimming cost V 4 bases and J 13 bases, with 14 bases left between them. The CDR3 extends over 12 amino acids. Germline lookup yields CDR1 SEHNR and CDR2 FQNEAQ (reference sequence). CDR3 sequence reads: CASSSMGWGQFF. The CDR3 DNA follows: TGTGCCAGCAGCTCCATGGGGTGGGGCCAGTTCTTC. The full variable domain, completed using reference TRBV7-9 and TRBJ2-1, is DTGVSQNPRHKITKRGQNVTFRCDPISEHNRLYWYRQTLGQGPEFLTYFQNEAQLEKSRLLSDRFSAERPKGSFSTLEIQRTEQGDSAMYLCASSSMGWGQFFGPGTRLTVL.

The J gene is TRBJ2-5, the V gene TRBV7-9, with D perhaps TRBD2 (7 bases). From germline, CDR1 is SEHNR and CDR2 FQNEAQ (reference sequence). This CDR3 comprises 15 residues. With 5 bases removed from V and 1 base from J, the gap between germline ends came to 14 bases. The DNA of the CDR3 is TGTGCCAGCAGCCTGAGGGGGACTATCCAAGAGACCCAGTACTTC. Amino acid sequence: CASSLRGTIQETQYF.

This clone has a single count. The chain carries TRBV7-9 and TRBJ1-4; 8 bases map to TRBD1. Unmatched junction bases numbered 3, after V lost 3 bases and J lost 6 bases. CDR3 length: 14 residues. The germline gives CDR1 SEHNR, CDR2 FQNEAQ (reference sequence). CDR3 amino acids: CASSFGQGDEKLFF. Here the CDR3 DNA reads TGTGCCAGCAGCTTTGGACAGGGTGATGAAAAACTGTTTTTT. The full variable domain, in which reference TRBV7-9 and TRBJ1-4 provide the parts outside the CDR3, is DTGVSQNPRHKITKRGQNVTFRCDPISEHNRLYWYRQTLGQGPEFLTYFQNEAQLEKSRLLSDRFSAERPKGSFSTLEIQRTEQGDSAMYLCASSFGQGDEKLFFGSGTQLSVL.

The CDR3 bases are TGTGCCAGCAGCTTAGACAACCCCTACGAGCAGTACTTC. Residues: CASSLDNPYEQYF. The rearrangement links TRBV7-9 to TRBJ2-7; D is unclear. Germline V CDR1 and CDR2: SEHNR, FQNEAQ (reference sequence). There are 13 residues in the CDR3. Trimming cost V 1 base and J 2 bases, with 6 bases left between them.

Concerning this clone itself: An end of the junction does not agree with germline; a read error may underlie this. The CDR3 DNA follows: TGTTCCAGCAGCCTTGGGCAGAGTAATTCCTACGAGCAGTACTTC. Amino acids: CSSSLGQSNSYEQYF. The chain joins TRBV7-9 to TRBJ2-7; D call uncertain. Germline V gene lookup returns CDR1 SEHNR and CDR2 FQNEAQ (reference sequence). The CDR3 runs to 15 residues.

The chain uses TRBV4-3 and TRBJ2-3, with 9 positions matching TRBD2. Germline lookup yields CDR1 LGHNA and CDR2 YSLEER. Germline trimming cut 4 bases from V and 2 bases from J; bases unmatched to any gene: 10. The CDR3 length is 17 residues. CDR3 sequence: CASSLDAQRGVTDTQYF. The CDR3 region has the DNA TGCGCCAGCAGCCTCGACGCCCAGCGGGGGGTCACAGATACGCAGTATTTT.

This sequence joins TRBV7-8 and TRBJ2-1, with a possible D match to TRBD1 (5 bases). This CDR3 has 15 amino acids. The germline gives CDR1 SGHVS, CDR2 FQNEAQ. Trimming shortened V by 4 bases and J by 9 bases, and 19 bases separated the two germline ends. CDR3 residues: CASSSGRGTTGEQFF. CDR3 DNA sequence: TGTGCCAGCAGCTCGGGTAGGGGAACTACAGGTGAGCAGTTCTTC.

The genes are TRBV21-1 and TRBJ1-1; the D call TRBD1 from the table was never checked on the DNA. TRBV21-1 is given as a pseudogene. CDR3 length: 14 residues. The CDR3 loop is CASSTTGGDTEAFF. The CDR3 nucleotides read TGTGCCAGCAGCACGACAGGGGGGGACACTGAAGCTTTCTTT.

The CDR3: CASSAGQGTLNEKLFF. The CDR3 DNA follows: TGTGCCAGCAGCGCGGGACAGGGGACTCTTAATGAAAAACTGTTTTTT. The gene calls are TRBV9 and TRBJ1-4, with 10 positions matching TRBD1. This CDR3 spans 16 amino acids. V lost 3 bases, J lost 4 bases, and 6 bases stayed unmatched. The V gene's germline CDR1 is SGDLS and CDR2 YYNGEE.

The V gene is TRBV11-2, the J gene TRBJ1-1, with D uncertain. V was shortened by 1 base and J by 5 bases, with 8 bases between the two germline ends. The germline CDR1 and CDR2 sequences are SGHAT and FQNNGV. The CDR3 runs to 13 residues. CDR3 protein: CASSLGPRTEAFF. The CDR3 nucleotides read TGTGCCAGCAGCTTAGGCCCTAGGACTGAAGCTTTCTTT.